This entry lists 21 T cell receptor beta chains sequenced from one sample in a study of blood T cell repertoires in COVID-19. TCRdb's copy holds only in-frame clones and misses some; the assay was immunoSEQ multiplex PCR. The sample lists about 82,000 clones, 83% occurring once. Sequencing input: peripheral blood. The source is a woman aged 60-70 years with acute or convalescent COVID-19.

The chain has TRBV5-8 and TRBJ2-7, with 8 nucleotides matching TRBD2. This CDR3 spans 17 amino acids. Germline CDR1 reads SGHTS; CDR2 reads YDEGEE. With V trimmed by 1 base and J by 1 base, 10 bases remained unmatched. The DNA of the CDR3 is TGTGCCAGCAGCTTGCCCACCCTTATAGCGGGGTCCTACGAGCAGTACTTC. Encoded protein: CASSLPTLIAGSYEQYF. Full variable domain (missing parts from reference TRBV5-8 and TRBJ2-7): EAGVTQSPTHLIKTRGQQATLRCSPISGHTSVYWYQQALGLGLQFLLWYDEGEERNRGNFPPRFSGRQFPNYSSELNVNALELEDSALYLCASSLPTLIAGSYEQYFGPGTRLTVT.

The table lists this clone with a few counts. The chain uses TRBV6-5 and TRBJ1-1; TRBD1 matches at 7 bases. V shed 7 bases, J shed 7 bases, and the junction held 6 bases outside the gene matches. The CDR3 length is 12 residues. CDR1 and CDR2 (germline): MNHEY, SVGAGI. The CDR3 protein is CASTLTGYEAFF. CDR3 in DNA: TGTGCCAGCACCCTGACAGGGTATGAAGCTTTCTTT.

This clone was seen a single time. The chain joins TRBV5-1 to TRBJ2-7; a possible D gene is TRBD1 (5 bases). V was clipped by 2 bases and J by 0 bases, with 12 bases between them. Per the germline V gene, CDR1 is SGHRS and CDR2 is YFSETQ. The CDR3 has 15 residues. CDR3 nucleotide sequence: TGCGCCAGCAGCTTAATGGGGCCTAGCTCCTACGAGCAGTACTTC. Translating gives CASSLMGPSSYEQYF.

This clone was picked up one time. The chain joins TRBV7-2 to TRBJ1-5; a possible D gene is TRBD1 (6 bases). The CDR3 covers 15 residues. Germline lookup yields CDR1 SGHTA and CDR2 FQGNSA. The V end lost 5 bases, the J end lost 0 bases, and 11 bases lay between the germline ends. The CDR3 region has the DNA TGTGCCAGCAGCATAGGACAGTATAGCAATCAGCCCCAGCATTTT. Translation gives CASSIGQYSNQPQHF. The whole variable domain, filled in from reference TRBV7-2 and TRBJ1-5, reads GAGVSQSPSNKVTEKGKDVELRCDPISGHTALYWYRQSLGQGLEFLIYFQGNSAPDKSGLPSDRFSAERTGGSVSTLTIQRTQQEDSAVYLCASSIGQYSNQPQHFGDGTRLSIL.

The chain carries TRBV2 and TRBJ1-1; D possibly corresponds to TRBD1 (6 bases). Germline lookup yields CDR1 SNHLY and CDR2 FYNNEI. Trimming cost V 6 bases and J 9 bases, with 20 bases left between them. This CDR3 region has 14 residues. DNA of the CDR3: TGTGCCAGCAGCGCACAGGGAACAACGATTAAAGCTTTCTTT. Its protein product is CASSAQGTTIKAFF.

The rearrangement joins TRBV5-5 to TRBJ2-3, with D tentatively TRBD1 (5 bases). From germline, CDR1 is SGHKS and CDR2 YYEKEE (reference sequence). The CDR3 totals 15 residues. The V and J ends lost 1 base and 0 bases respectively, with 9 bases between them. This chain's CDR3 is CASSLIGASTDTQYF. The DNA for the CDR3 is TGTGCCAGCAGCTTGATAGGGGCCAGCACAGATACGCAGTATTTT.

The V and J genes are TRBV5-1 and TRBJ1-1; the match to TRBD1 covers 7 bases. CDR1 is SGHRS and CDR2 is YFSETQ in the germline V gene. The CDR3 totals 13 residues. Trimming removed 4 bases from V and 1 base from J; junction bases left unmatched: 1. The CDR3: CASSGDRNTEAFF. The CDR3 DNA is TGCGCCAGCAGCGGGGACAGGAACACTGAAGCTTTCTTT.

The rearrangement links TRBV4-2 to TRBJ2-1; TRBD2 matches 8 bases. Germline CDR1 is LGHNA and CDR2 is YNFKEQ. This CDR3 has 19 residues. J gave up 0 bases and V 7 bases, and 17 bases lay outside the gene matches. CDR3 region: CASTPAWAGGPSSYNEQFF. The CDR3 DNA reads TGTGCCAGCACCCCCGCGTGGGCGGGGGGCCCTAGCTCCTACAATGAGCAGTTCTTC.

There are a few counts of this clone. The chain joins TRBV7-2 to TRBJ1-2; D perhaps matches TRBD1 (6 bases). This CDR3 spans 17 amino acids. Trimming stripped 1 base from V and 5 bases from J, with 20 bases between. Germline CDR1 and CDR2: SGHTA and FQGNSA. The CDR3 nucleotides read TGTGCCAGCAGCTTAGGACCAGACAGGTTGAACCTTTATGGCTACACCTTC. Translating it yields CASSLGPDRLNLYGYTF. The variable domain in full, completed from reference TRBV7-2 and TRBJ1-2, reads GAGVSQSPSNKVTEKGKDVELRCDPISGHTALYWYRQSLGQGLEFLIYFQGNSAPDKSGLPSDRFSAERTGGSVSTLTIQRTQQEDSAVYLCASSLGPDRLNLYGYTFGSGTRLTVV.

V gene TRBV29-1 combines with J gene TRBJ2-1; D call uncertain. This CDR3 has 14 amino acids. Germline values: CDR1 SQVTM, CDR2 ANQGSEA. Trimming removed 4 bases at V and 6 bases at J, with 16 bases between. CDR3 loop: CSVAGLPLGNEQFF. Written as DNA, the CDR3 is TGCAGCGTTGCAGGCTTACCCCTCGGCAATGAGCAGTTCTTC.

The chain uses TRBV25-1 and TRBJ1-2; possible D gene TRBD1, 5 bases. Deletions cut 2 bases from V and 4 bases from J, with 14 bases between. This CDR3 is 15 amino acids long. In germline, CDR1 is MGHDK, CDR2 SYGVNS. In DNA, the CDR3 is TGTGCCAGCAGTGAAGCTGGAAGGACACCCTATGGCTACACCTTC. Translating it yields CASSEAGRTPYGYTF.

The chain carries TRBV6-4 and TRBJ1-2, with 9 bases identical to TRBD1. The trim removed 3 bases at V and 6 bases at J, leaving 11 bases unmatched. Germline CDR1 is MRHNA and CDR2 is SNTAGT. The CDR3 totals 16 residues. The CDR3 bases are TGTGCCAGCAGTGAGGTATTGGGGACAGGGAAGGATGGCTACACCTTC. Its translation is CASSEVLGTGKDGYTF.

The V gene is TRBV9, the J gene TRBJ1-6; the match to TRBD1 covers 8 bases. Germline V gene sequence: CDR1 SGDLS, CDR2 YYNGEE. After removal of 0 bases from V and 7 bases from J, the junction contained 3 bases not matched to a gene. The CDR3 runs 15 residues. This chain's CDR3 is CASSVGWTGNSPLHF. The CDR3 DNA reads as TGTGCCAGCAGCGTAGGATGGACAGGGAATTCACCCCTCCACTTT.

In this sample, this clone turned up once. The rearrangement links TRBV15 to TRBJ2-5, with TRBD1 matching over 7 bases. After removal of 4 bases from V and 4 bases from J, the junction contained 6 bases not matched to a gene. Germline values: CDR1 LNHNV, CDR2 YYDKDF (reference sequence). The CDR3 loop spans 14 amino acids. This CDR3 is CATSTRQGPETQYF. In DNA form, the CDR3 reads TGTGCCACCAGCACTCGACAGGGTCCAGAGACCCAGTACTTC.

The chain employs TRBV6-2 or TRBV6-3 and TRBJ1-5; the D is unclear. V was shortened by 5 bases and J by 0 bases, with 14 bases between the two germline ends. The germline V gene encodes CDR1 MNHEY and CDR2 SVGEGT. The CDR3 consists of 16 residues. The CDR3 reads CASSDQRRDSNQPQHF. The CDR3 DNA reads as TGTGCCAGCAGTGACCAGCGGAGGGATAGCAATCAGCCCCAGCATTTT.

The gene calls are TRBV6-4 and TRBJ2-2, with D possibly matching TRBD1 (6 bases). V was clipped by 0 bases and J by 2 bases, with 7 bases between them. The CDR3 sequence is 15 residues long. Germline CDR1 is MRHNA and CDR2 is SNTAGT. The CDR3 DNA follows: TGTGCCAGCAGTGACTCAGGGGGTAACACCGGGGAGCTGTTTTTT. Its protein is CASSDSGGNTGELFF.

The chain links TRBV4-3 to TRBJ1-2, with 9 bases lining up with TRBD1. The junction had 11 bases not matched to a gene; V was cut back by 4 bases and J by 11 bases. The CDR3 has 14 residues. Germline V gene lookup returns CDR1 LGHNA and CDR2 YSLEER. CDR3 nucleotides: TGCGCCAGCAGCCGAGCCGGGACAGGGCGGATGTACACCTTC. It encodes CASSRAGTGRMYTF.

The J gene is TRBJ1-1, the V gene TRBV7-3; D call uncertain. The germline gives CDR1 SGHTA, CDR2 FQGTGA. The CDR3 runs to 14 residues. V gave up 0 bases and J gave up 5 bases, with 10 bases separating them. The CDR3 DNA sequence: TGTGCCAGCAGCTTAACAGGAGGAGGGACTGAAGCTTTCTTT. Its translation is CASSLTGGGTEAFF.

The rearrangement uses TRBV28 and TRBJ1-3; maybe TRBD1 (5 bases). In germline, CDR1 is MDHEN, CDR2 SYDVKM. Trimming stripped 4 bases from V and 7 bases from J, with 14 bases between. The CDR3 runs to 14 residues. CDR3 sequence (DNA): TGTGCCAGCAGTTCCTCAGGGTTAGGGAACACCATATATTTT. Protein sequence: CASSSSGLGNTIYF.

The chain employs TRBV29-1 and TRBJ2-7; tentatively, D is TRBD2 (5 bases). This CDR3 spans 13 amino acids. From germline, CDR1 is SQVTM and CDR2 ANQGSEA. V was shortened by 0 bases and J by 0 bases, with 6 bases between the two germline ends. This CDR3 is CSVEDEGSYEQYF. The CDR3 DNA reads TGCAGCGTTGAAGACGAGGGCTCCTACGAGCAGTACTTC.

This clone was seen ten or more times. This chain joins TRBV10-3 and TRBJ1-1, with 7 bases aligning to TRBD1. V gave up 3 bases and J gave up 11 bases; unmatched junction bases: 12. From germline, CDR1 is ENHRY and CDR2 SYGVKD. CDR3 length: 14 amino acids. For the CDR3, the DNA is TGTGCCATCAGTGAAAAGGACAGGACCTTGGGGGCTTTCTTT. It yields the protein CAISEKDRTLGAFF.